This TCR beta chain stems from a study of neoadjuvant anti-PD-1 for oral cavity cancer. Study details: Nivolumab at 3 mg/kg was mostly given biweekly, three to four doses, pre-surgery.

Produced via immunoSEQ multiplex PCR; TCRdb's table is partial and in-frame only. The sample contains 15,000 to 20,000 clones, more than 70% of which appear only once. Note on this clone: At one end, the junction sequence differs from germline, possibly due to a read error.

Per germline, CDR1 SSHAT and CDR2 FNYEAQ (reference sequence). This CDR3 has 15 residues. The material was PBMCs, obtained before nivolumab (anti-PD-1) treatment. The TCR originated in a person aged 40 to 85 with oral cavity squamous cell carcinoma. This sequence joins TRBV7-7 and TRBJ2-5, with TRBD2 matching over 11 bases. The CDR3 DNA sequence: TGTGCTAGCAGCAGTAGCGGGGGGGCACAAGAGACCCAGTACTTC. Translation: CASSSSGGAQETQYF.